A selection of T cell receptor beta chains follows, all from one sample in a study of technical replicates of blood from a few donors. The protocol was immunoSEQ multiplex PCR, while the TCRdb copy is restricted to in-frame clones and leaves out a portion. This repertoire shows some 82,000 clones, roughly 97% found once; its top ten account for less than 0.2%. The specimen was T cells isolated from PBMCs. The origin of the receptors is a human donor in good health. Both conserved end residues are part of each CDR3.

CDR3 protein: CASSQSGGLNTGELFF; V gene: TRBV4-3
CDR3 protein: CASSYPSWRGTEAFF; V gene: TRBV6-6
CDR3 protein: CASRQTANTEAFF; V gene: TRBV7-9
CDR3 protein: CASSYKIRGPNTEAFF; V gene: TRBV6-5
CDR3 protein: CASSLGQGSMVEAFF; V gene: TRBV5-4
CDR3 protein: CASSYTYSGAQETQYF; V gene: TRBV7-9
CDR3 protein: CASSVTSGSSYNEQFF; V gene: TRBV6-4
CDR3 protein: CASSRGPHYEQYF; V gene: TRBV19
CDR3 protein: CASSATRWARPGNTIYF; V gene: TRBV10-2
CDR3 protein: CASRGRDRSYEQYF; V gene: TRBV5-6
CDR3 protein: CASSSRRQGGRETQYF; V gene: TRBV6-6
CDR3 protein: CAWSVKGLEGNTIYF; V gene: TRBV30
CDR3 protein: CASSQKLAGVYNEQFF; V gene: TRBV4-1
CDR3 protein: CATSRDFLIDRGLFQGSYNEQFF; V gene: TRBV15
CDR3 protein: CASHYFNEQFF; V gene: TRBV2
CDR3 protein: CASSSSTGLYYNEQFF; V gene: TRBV28
CDR3 protein: CASSLPGTWGETQYF; V gene: TRBV7-2
CDR3 protein: CASSYRPTNEKLFF; V gene: TRBV11-2
CDR3 protein: CASSGTGEYGYTF; V gene: TRBV5-1
CDR3 protein: CSVPEQTSSTDTQYF; V gene: TRBV29-1